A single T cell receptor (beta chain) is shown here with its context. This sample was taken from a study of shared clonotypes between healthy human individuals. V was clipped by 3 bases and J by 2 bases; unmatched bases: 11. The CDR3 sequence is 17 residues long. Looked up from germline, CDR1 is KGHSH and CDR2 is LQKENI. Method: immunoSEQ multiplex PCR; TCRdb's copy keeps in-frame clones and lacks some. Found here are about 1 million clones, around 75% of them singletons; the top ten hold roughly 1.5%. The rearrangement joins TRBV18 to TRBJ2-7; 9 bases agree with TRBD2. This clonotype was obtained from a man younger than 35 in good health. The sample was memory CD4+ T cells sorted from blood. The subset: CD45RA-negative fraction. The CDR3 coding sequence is TGTGCCAGCTCACCCCCCGGTAGCGGGAGAGCAACCTACGAGCAGTACTTC. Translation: CASSPPGSGRATYEQYF. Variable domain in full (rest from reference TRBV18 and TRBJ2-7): NAGVMQNPRHLVRRRGQEARLRCSPMKGHSHVYWYRQLPEEGLKFMVYLQKENIIDESGMPKERFSAEFPKEGPSILRIQQVVRGDSAAYFCASSPPGSGRATYEQYFGPGTRLTVT.